The sequence of this T cell receptor (beta chain) was determined in a study of blood T cells in healthy people across ages. Each donor gave 9.5 to 10 milliliters of peripheral blood. The V and J ends lost 3 bases and 4 bases, in that order; junction bases with no gene match: 5. The CDR3 has 15 residues. CDR1 is DFQATT, CDR2 SNEGSKA, per germline (reference sequence). Sample-barcoded 5' priming and a J-beta primer mix drove a second PCR of 7 to 11 cycles. Each cDNA molecule received a tag from a template-switch adaptor that had 12 random nucleotides. Via MiXCR, TCRdb re-called the 5' RACE reads, giving one row per CDR3 protein. The table records approximately 730,000 distinct CDR3 sequences, roughly 45% of them present only once.

Input material: blood. The V and J genes are TRBV20-1 and TRBJ2-1; TRBD2 aligns across 11 bases. This sequence originates from an older woman in good health. The CDR3 DNA is TGCAGTGCTAGGAGAGGGACTAGCGGTTACAATGAGCAGTTCTTC. Amino acid sequence: CSARRGTSGYNEQFF.